The 30 T cell receptor beta chains presented below share a single source sample, sequenced in a study of Ad26.COV2.S vaccination and SARS-CoV-2 variants (dated by TCRdb to the early 2020s). Library generation was performed with the immunoSEQ multiplex PCR assay. This immuneACCESS table, as held by TCRdb, lists in-frame sequences with V and J called but not all clones. Of the missing ones, under half trace to an unresolved V gene in checked studies; the others have no known cause. The sample table contains 150,000 to 200,000 clones; only one count was recorded for around 88% of them. Over 4.5% of the sample is held by the ten biggest clonotypes. The meaning of the sample's time point label: individuals recovered from natural SARS-CoV-2 infection. The source was peripheral blood, collected after recovery from COVID-19. All receptors come from a human donor who had recovered from COVID-19.

This chain connects TRBV6-5 to TRBJ2-1; 7 nucleotides line up with TRBD2. The CDR3 contains 15 residues. V shed 6 bases and J 6 bases; nucleotides not matched to a gene: 11. CDR1 is MNHEY and CDR2 is SVGAGI in the germline V gene. The CDR3 sequence: CASRKWEGRVNEQFF. CDR3 nucleotides: TGTGCCAGCAGAAAATGGGAGGGCCGGGTCAATGAGCAGTTCTTC.

This clone was counted between two and nine times. The chain links TRBV9 to TRBJ2-7; 11 bases fit TRBD2. V dropped 4 bases and J dropped 0; count of bases not matched to a gene: 6. Germline V gene sequence: CDR1 SGDLS, CDR2 YYNGEE. This CDR3 contains 16 residues. The CDR3 spells CASSPSGTSGSYEQYF. DNA for the CDR3: TGTGCCAGCAGCCCTTCCGGGACTAGCGGCTCCTACGAGCAGTACTTC.

This chain connects TRBV7-9 to TRBJ2-7, with D tentatively TRBD1 or TRBD2 (6 bases each). The CDR3 spans 13 residues. Germline CDR1 SEHNR, CDR2 FQNEAQ (reference sequence). Trimming took off 5 bases at V and 8 bases at J, with 16 bases between the two ends. The CDR3 spells CASSPPSGAQQYF. For the CDR3, the DNA is TGTGCCAGCAGCCCCCCGTCGGGGGCTCAGCAGTACTTC.

V gene TRBV7-9 combines with J gene TRBJ1-2; the match to TRBD1 covers 9 bases. Trimming took 4 bases from V and 2 from J; bases not matched to a gene: 5. The CDR3 extends over 15 amino acids. Looked up from germline, CDR1 is SEHNR and CDR2 is FQNEAQ (reference sequence). The CDR3 loop reads CASSWNRGLNYGYTF. The CDR3 region has the DNA TGTGCCAGCAGCTGGAACAGGGGGCTAAACTATGGCTACACCTTC.

This chain uses TRBV4-1 with TRBJ2-7; TRBD2 aligns across 8 bases. The trim removed 2 bases at V and 3 bases at J, leaving 9 bases unmatched. Germline CDR1 and CDR2: MGHRA and YSYEKL. This CDR3 is built from 16 residues. The CDR3 region is CASSQHSTAGDYEQYF. DNA of the CDR3: TGCGCCAGCAGCCAACACAGTACAGCGGGAGACTACGAGCAGTACTTC.

This chain connects TRBV9 to TRBJ2-1; D remains unclear. The V end was cut by 0 bases, the J end by 0 bases, with 10 bases between. Per the germline V gene, CDR1 is SGDLS and CDR2 is YYNGEE. This CDR3 is 16 amino acids long. CDR3 protein: CASSVGVGSSYNEQFF. In nucleotides, the CDR3 is TGTGCCAGCAGCGTAGGGGTCGGTAGCTCCTACAATGAGCAGTTCTTC.

This sequence joins TRBV19 and TRBJ1-1; possibly TRBD1 for D (6 bases). Between the trimmed V and J ends, which lost 4 bases and 4 bases, there was a span of 10 bases. Germline CDR1 and CDR2: LNHDA and SQIVND (reference sequence). The CDR3 extends over 13 amino acids. The CDR3 sequence: CASSRQGSTEAFF. CDR3 nucleotide sequence: TGTGCCAGTAGTAGGCAGGGGAGCACTGAAGCTTTCTTT.

The chain is built from TRBV29-1 and TRBJ2-1; D call uncertain. This CDR3 region has 12 residues. Germline V lookup: CDR1 SQVTM, CDR2 ANQGSEA. Deletions cut 4 bases from V and 9 bases from J, with 13 bases between. DNA for the CDR3: TGCAGCGTTGTGAGGCTAGAATTTGAGCAGTTCTTC. It encodes CSVVRLEFEQFF.

This chain uses TRBV19 with TRBJ1-2; 7 positions agree with TRBD1. The V gene end was trimmed by 3 bases and the J gene end by 4 bases; junction bases not matched to a gene: 11. The CDR3 is 16 amino acids. The germline V gene has CDR1 LNHDA and CDR2 SQIVND (reference sequence). The CDR3 DNA sequence: TGTGCCAGTAGTATCAGACAGGGAGGGGGCCCCTATGGCTACACCTTC. This sequence encodes CASSIRQGGGPYGYTF.

The CDR3 here is CASSYSRGGKDYGYTF. The CDR3 bases are TGTGCCAGCAGTTACTCGAGGGGGGGCAAGGACTATGGCTACACCTTC. V and J are TRBV6-2 or TRBV6-3 and TRBJ1-2, with D possibly being TRBD1 (6 bases). Germline V gene sequence: CDR1 MNHEY, CDR2 SVGEGT. V dropped 0 bases and J dropped 3 bases, with 14 bases sitting between them. The CDR3 contains 16 residues.

This clone was observed a few times. The J gene is TRBJ1-2, the V gene TRBV14; TRBD1 is a possible D gene (5 bases). The length of the CDR3 is 15 residues. Per the germline V gene, CDR1 is SGHDN and CDR2 is FVKESK. Trimming stripped 5 bases from V and 4 bases from J, with 17 bases between. CDR3 DNA sequence: TGTGCCAGCAGCACCCGGGACGGATCGACCTATGGCTACACCTTC. Translated: CASSTRDGSTYGYTF.

The V call is TRBV5-1, the J call TRBJ2-5, with 8 bases identical to TRBD1. Germline V gene data show CDR1 as SGHRS and CDR2 as YFSETQ. With V trimmed by 0 bases and J by 7 bases, 2 bases remained unmatched. The CDR3 is 13 amino acids. In nucleotides, the CDR3 is TGCGCCAGCAGCTTGGGCGACAGGGGGACCCAGTACTTC. Its protein is CASSLGDRGTQYF.

This rearrangement joins TRBV10-1 to TRBJ2-2; 8 nucleotides match TRBD2. The length of the CDR3 is 13 residues. Germline V gene lookup returns CDR1 WNHNN and CDR2 SYGVQD (reference sequence). Trimming cost V 6 bases and J 5 bases; bases outside gene matches: 2. CDR3 DNA: TGCGCCAGCAGGGCTAGCGGGACCGGGGAGCTGTTTTTT. It is translated as CASRASGTGELFF.

This chain connects TRBV9 to TRBJ1-5; D is possibly TRBD1 (6 bases). This CDR3 has 13 amino acids. Germline-derived CDR1 and CDR2 are SGDLS and YYNGEE. V gave up 5 bases and J gave up 5 bases, with 11 bases separating them. CDR3 nucleotides: TGTGCCAGCAGTGAGGGGGGTGATCAGCCCCAGCATTTT. This encodes CASSEGGDQPQHF.

This clone was seen only once. The rearrangement joins TRBV28 to TRBJ1-2; D gene unclear. This CDR3 comprises 17 residues. Germline-derived CDR1 and CDR2 are MDHEN and SYDVKM. Trimming cost V 3 bases and J 5 bases, with 22 bases left between them. This CDR3 reads CASSFAEGMRLWYGYTF. Here the CDR3 DNA reads TGTGCCAGCAGTTTCGCGGAGGGTATGAGACTGTGGTATGGCTACACCTTC.

V and J are TRBV19 and TRBJ1-1; D is ambiguous. V was cut by 3 bases and J by 3 bases, with 8 bases left in between. Germline V gives CDR1 LNHDA, CDR2 SQIVND (reference sequence). CDR3 length equals 13 residues. The CDR3 loop is CASSMKGDTEAFF. The CDR3, as DNA: TGTGCCAGTAGTATGAAAGGCGACACTGAAGCTTTCTTT.

The rearrangement uses TRBV6-2 or TRBV6-3 and TRBJ1-4; D is unresolved. Trimming stripped 0 bases from V and 8 bases from J, with 7 bases between. The CDR3 extends over 13 amino acids. The V gene's germline CDR1 is MNHEY and CDR2 SVGEGT. This CDR3 is CASSYSTAEKLFF. CDR3 in DNA: TGTGCCAGCAGTTACTCGACTGCAGAAAAACTGTTTTTT.

The V call is TRBV4-1, the J call TRBJ1-5; weak D call: TRBD1 (6 bases). V lost 0 bases, J lost 5 bases, and 11 bases lay in between. Germline CDR1 is MGHRA and CDR2 is YSYEKL. This CDR3 has 15 amino acids. The CDR3 loop is CASSQEPGGDQPQHF. As DNA, the CDR3 is TGCGCCAGCAGCCAAGAACCCGGGGGCGATCAGCCCCAGCATTTT.

The chain joins TRBV27 to TRBJ2-7; D is perhaps TRBD2 (5 bases). V was cut by 2 bases and J by 1 base, with 9 bases left in between. Germline values: CDR1 MNHEY, CDR2 SMNVEV (reference sequence). The CDR3 totals 14 residues. This CDR3 reads CASSLAGPSYEQYF. The CDR3 coding sequence is TGTGCCAGCAGTTTAGCGGGCCCTTCCTACGAGCAGTACTTC.

The gene calls are TRBV28 and TRBJ1-1; unclear D gene. This CDR3 region has 13 residues. CDR1 MDHEN and CDR2 SYDVKM come from the germline V gene. V lost 3 bases and J lost 8, with 13 bases in between. The DNA for the CDR3 is TGTGCCAGCAGTTTGGGGATCTCAAGGGAAGCTTTCTTT. The encoded protein is CASSLGISREAFF.

The chain joins TRBV29-1 to TRBJ2-7; weak D call: TRBD2 (7 bases). Germline V gene lookup returns CDR1 SQVTM and CDR2 ANQGSEA. The V end lost 2 bases, the J end lost 9 bases, and 17 bases lay between the germline ends. This CDR3 region has 13 residues. The CDR3 coding sequence is TGCAGCGTTGAATCGGGGGGCGAGCGTGGGCAGTACTTC. Translated: CSVESGGERGQYF.

The J gene is TRBJ2-1, the V gene TRBV5-1; no clear D gene. This CDR3 spans 15 amino acids. V lost 0 bases and J lost 3, with 10 bases in between. Per the germline V gene, CDR1 is SGHRS and CDR2 is YFSETQ. The CDR3 DNA follows: TGCGCCAGCAGCTTGGGAGGCCTGGACTACAATGAGCAGTTCTTC. Amino acids: CASSLGGLDYNEQFF.

The chain is built from TRBV18 and TRBJ1-4, with a weak D call TRBD1 (5 bases). This CDR3 comprises 16 residues. The V end lost 2 bases, the J end lost 6 bases, and 16 bases lay between the germline ends. Germline loops: CDR1 KGHSH, CDR2 LQKENI. The CDR3 loop reads CASSPNPGQGDEKLFF. CDR3 nucleotides: TGTGCCAGCTCACCAAACCCGGGGCAGGGAGATGAAAAACTGTTTTTT.

V is TRBV6-5 and J is TRBJ1-1; D unresolved. The V end was cut by 6 bases, the J end by 4 bases, with 9 bases between. The length of the CDR3 is 12 residues. Germline V gene sequence: CDR1 MNHEY, CDR2 SVGAGI. The CDR3 here is CASREGGTEAFF. In DNA, the CDR3 is TGTGCCAGCAGGGAGGGTGGCACTGAAGCTTTCTTT.

This clone was picked up one time. The J gene is TRBJ2-7, the V gene TRBV19, with a weak D call TRBD2 (5 bases). This CDR3 is built from 16 residues. CDR1 is LNHDA, CDR2 SQIVND, per germline (reference sequence). Trimming pared 1 base from V and 0 bases from J, leaving 13 bases between. CDR3 loop: CASSIGRTPLSYEQYF. CDR3 sequence (DNA): TGTGCCAGTAGTATAGGAAGGACTCCACTCTCCTACGAGCAGTACTTC.

Details on this clone: The CDR3 does not close with the conserved phenylalanine or tryptophan, likely indicating a read error. No DNA is shown, since the ends of the CDR3 on it are uncertain; the CDR3 is the one TCRdb lists. This chain links TRBV5-1 with TRBJ1-6. Per germline, CDR1 SGHRS and CDR2 YFSETQ. With termini counted, the CDR3 has 11 amino acids. CDR3: CASSADGERPT.

The J gene is TRBJ2-2, the V gene TRBV19; D is unresolved. Germline CDR1 and CDR2: LNHDA and SQIVND (reference sequence). V gave up 7 bases and J gave up 6 bases, with 15 bases separating them. This CDR3 comprises 14 residues. The CDR3 DNA follows: TGTGCCAGTACCACGATGACCCTCGCCGGGGAGCTGTTTTTT. It yields the protein CASTTMTLAGELFF.

The CDR3 loop is CASRSAIGPGDTIYF. Written as DNA, the CDR3 is TGTGCCAGCAGAAGCGCAATAGGCCCCGGGGACACCATATATTTT. The chain is built from TRBV7-9 and TRBJ1-3; D uncertain. Per the germline V gene, CDR1 is SEHNR and CDR2 is FQNEAQ (reference sequence). Deletions cut 6 bases from V and 8 bases from J, with 20 bases between. The CDR3 runs 15 residues.

The genes are TRBV11-3 and TRBJ2-2, with TRBD2 identical over 7 bases. The germline CDR1 and CDR2 sequences are SGHNT and YENEEA. The CDR3 runs to 18 residues. V lost 4 bases, J lost 1 base, and 12 bases stayed unmatched. CDR3: CASSSPQKRGLNTGELFF. The CDR3 nucleotides read TGTGCCAGCAGCTCACCTCAAAAGCGGGGTTTGAACACCGGGGAGCTGTTTTTT. The variable domain in full, with the rest retrieved from reference TRBV11-3 and TRBJ2-2, is EAGVVQSPRYKIIEKKQPVAFWCNPISGHNTLYWYLQNLGQGPELLIRYENEEAVDDSQLPKDRFSAERLKGVDSTLKIQPAELGDSAVYLCASSSPQKRGLNTGELFFGEGSRLTVL.

The table lists this clone with a few counts. The identical CDR3 is also encoded by other nucleotide sequences in the sample. V and J are TRBV9 and TRBJ1-3; D unresolved. V lost 1 base, J lost 9 bases, and 8 bases lay in between. Germline V lookup: CDR1 SGDLS, CDR2 YYNGEE. The CDR3 length is 12 residues. CDR3 protein: CASSVPPGTIYF. The CDR3 region has the DNA TGTGCCAGCAGCGTACCCCCGGGCACCATATATTTT.